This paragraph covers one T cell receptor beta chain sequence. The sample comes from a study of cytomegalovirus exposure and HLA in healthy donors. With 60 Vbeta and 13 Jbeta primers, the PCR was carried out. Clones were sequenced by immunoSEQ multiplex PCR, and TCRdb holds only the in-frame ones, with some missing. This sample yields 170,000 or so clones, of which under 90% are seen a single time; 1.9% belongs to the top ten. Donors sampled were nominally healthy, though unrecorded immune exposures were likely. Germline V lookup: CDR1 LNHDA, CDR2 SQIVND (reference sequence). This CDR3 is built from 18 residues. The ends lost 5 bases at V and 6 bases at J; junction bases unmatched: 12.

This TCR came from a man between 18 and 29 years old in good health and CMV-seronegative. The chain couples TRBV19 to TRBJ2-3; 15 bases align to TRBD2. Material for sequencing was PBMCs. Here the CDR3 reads CASSVGLAGGPGWDTQYF. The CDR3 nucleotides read TGTGCCAGTAGTGTCGGACTAGCGGGAGGGCCGGGTTGGGATACGCAGTATTTT.